What follows are 26 T cell receptor beta chains derived from one specimen sequenced in a study of cytomegalovirus exposure and HLA in healthy donors. It was with 60 Vbeta and 13 Jbeta primers that the PCR ran. The table came from immunoSEQ multiplex PCR; TCRdb's copy has only in-frame clones and leaves some out. The table includes about 200,000 clones, roughly four fifths detected once. Sequencing was done on a sample of PBMCs. The receptors were sampled from a man between 35 and 55 years old in good health and CMV-seropositive.

The chain carries TRBV18 and TRBJ2-7, with TRBD2 matching over 7 bases. CDR3 length: 14 residues. With 2 bases clipped from V and 7 bases from J, the junction kept 8 bases outside the gene matches. CDR1 and CDR2 (germline): KGHSH, LQKENI. The CDR3: CASSPGHPGGEQYF. As DNA, the CDR3 is TGTGCCAGCTCACCAGGCCACCCGGGAGGTGAGCAGTACTTC.

The CDR3 protein is CASSLVGGDNTWTGELFF. The CDR3 region has the DNA TGCGCCAGCAGCTTGGTGGGAGGGGACAATACTTGGACCGGGGAGCTGTTTTTT. This chain uses TRBV5-1 with TRBJ2-2; D is perhaps TRBD2 (7 bases). The CDR3 loop spans 18 amino acids. V gave up 0 bases and J gave up 5 bases, with 20 bases separating them. Germline-derived CDR1 and CDR2 are SGHRS and YFSETQ.

Concerning this clone itself: A read error may produce the germline difference seen at one junction end. The V gene is TRBV23-1, the J gene TRBJ1-3; D uncertain. TRBV23-1 is classed as an ORF, of uncertain function. The CDR3 runs 10 residues. Here the CDR3 reads CASSQPHTDF. DNA of the CDR3: TGCGCCAGCAGTCAACCTCACACAGATTTT.

This chain joins TRBV18 and TRBJ2-5, with 10 bases identical to TRBD2. V lost 0 bases, J lost 4 bases, and 5 bases stayed unmatched. Germline V lookup: CDR1 KGHSH, CDR2 LQKENI. This CDR3 spans 16 amino acids. The CDR3 coding sequence is TGTGCCAGCTCACCACCTTTGCTAGCGGGAGCAGAGACCCAGTACTTC. Translated: CASSPPLLAGAETQYF.

This clone was found once. The chain links TRBV25-1 to TRBJ2-7; TRBD1 matches 8 bases. Germline values: CDR1 MGHDK, CDR2 SYGVNS. The CDR3 is 14 residues long. V dropped 4 bases and J dropped 3; count of bases not matched to a gene: 5. The CDR3 DNA reads as TGTGCCAGCAGTGGCCGGACAGGGCACTACGAGCAGTACTTC. Protein product: CASSGRTGHYEQYF.

This rearrangement joins TRBV6-6 to TRBJ2-4; D is perhaps TRBD2 (5 bases). The CDR3 covers 14 residues. V was shortened by 7 bases and J by 2 bases, with 12 bases between the two germline ends. In germline, CDR1 is MNHNY, CDR2 SVGAGI (reference sequence). The DNA for the CDR3 is TGTGCCAGCAACCCTAGGGAGACCAAAAACATTCAGTACTTC. It encodes CASNPRETKNIQYF.

The chain links TRBV5-4 to TRBJ2-7, with 12 bases aligning to TRBD2. Germline CDR1 and CDR2: SGHNT and YYREEE (reference sequence). This CDR3 region has 15 residues. With 4 bases clipped from V and 0 bases from J, the junction kept 2 bases outside the gene matches. CDR3 protein: CASSLTSGGSYEQYF. CDR3 coding DNA: TGTGCCAGCAGCCTGACTAGCGGGGGCTCCTACGAGCAGTACTTC.

The chain employs TRBV19 and TRBJ2-7; D unresolved. Trimming left V 5 bases short and J 6 bases short, with 11 bases between. This CDR3 region has 12 residues. CDR1 is LNHDA, CDR2 SQIVND, per germline (reference sequence). The CDR3: CASSPPGPEQYF. CDR3 DNA: TGTGCCAGTAGTCCCCCCGGTCCCGAGCAGTACTTC.

Regarding this clone: Its ends do not fully match the called genes, so a read error is possible. J is TRBJ2-1 and V is TRBV7-9, with 9 bases identical to TRBD1. Looked up from germline, CDR1 is SEHNR and CDR2 is FQNEAQ (reference sequence). This CDR3 comprises 18 residues. The DNA for the CDR3 is TGTTCCAGCAGCTCGCGAGGCCCGGACAGGGGAGGGTACAATGAGCAGTTCTTC. It translates to CSSSSRGPDRGGYNEQFF.

Worth noting for this clone: One end of the junction is discordant with germline, which a read error may explain. The chain couples TRBV18 to TRBJ1-1; 9 nucleotides match TRBD1. The CDR3 sequence is 16 residues long. CDR1 is KGHSH and CDR2 is LQKENI in the germline V gene. CDR3 nucleotides: TGTGCCAGCTCACCACGTTTGGGACAGGGCGGCACTGAATCTTTCTTT. This codes for CASSPRLGQGGTESFF.

With respect to this clone: Additional DNA sequences in this sample encode the identical CDR3. The V gene is TRBV5-4, the J gene TRBJ1-3, with D perhaps TRBD1 (6 bases). V gave up 4 bases and J gave up 0 bases, with 11 bases separating them. The V gene's germline CDR1 is SGHNT and CDR2 YYREEE (reference sequence). The CDR3 consists of 15 residues. DNA of the CDR3: TGTGCCAGCAGCCCAGGGGCCCTCTCTGGAAACACCATATATTTT. This codes for CASSPGALSGNTIYF.

The chain recombines TRBV7-9 with TRBJ1-5; a weak D match, TRBD1 (5 bases). This CDR3 is 16 amino acids long. The ends were cut back, 1 base at V and 0 bases at J, with 10 bases in the middle. The V gene's germline CDR1 is SEHNR and CDR2 FQNEAQ (reference sequence). CDR3 residues: CASSLGGVYSNQPQHF. In DNA, the CDR3 is TGTGCCAGCAGCTTAGGGGGGGTCTATAGCAATCAGCCCCAGCATTTT. Combining the CDR3 with reference TRBV7-9 and TRBJ1-5 gives the whole variable domain DTGVSQNPRHKITKRGQNVTFRCDPISEHNRLYWYRQTLGQGPEFLTYFQNEAQLEKSRLLSDRFSAERPKGSFSTLEIQRTEQGDSAMYLCASSLGGVYSNQPQHFGDGTRLSIL.

J is TRBJ2-2 and V is TRBV19; 7 bases agree with TRBD1. Germline-derived CDR1 and CDR2 are LNHDA and SQIVND (reference sequence). The V segment lost 7 bases and the J segment 0 bases; nucleotides outside the gene matches: 14. This CDR3 region has 18 residues. The CDR3 is CASTQTGLFLTNTGELFF. CDR3 sequence (DNA): TGTGCCAGTACCCAGACAGGGTTATTTCTTACGAACACCGGGGAGCTGTTTTTT.

V gene TRBV27 combines with J gene TRBJ2-2; unclear D gene. The CDR3 sequence is 16 residues long. The V gene lost 2 bases and the J gene lost 0 bases, with 10 bases spanning the gap. Germline CDR1 MNHEY, CDR2 SMNVEV (reference sequence). The CDR3 spells CASSLASASNTGELFF. DNA for the CDR3: TGTGCCAGCAGTTTAGCGTCCGCTTCGAACACCGGGGAGCTGTTTTTT.

This clone is a singleton in its sample. The chain recombines TRBV4-1 with TRBJ2-5, with TRBD1 as a possible D gene (5 bases). The germline V gene encodes CDR1 MGHRA and CDR2 YSYEKL. The CDR3 loop spans 14 amino acids. Trimming took off 1 base at V and 7 bases at J, with 13 bases between the two ends. DNA of the CDR3: TGCGCCAGCAGCCAAGTGGGGCACCGCCCGACCCAGTACTTC. It yields the protein CASSQVGHRPTQYF.

This chain links TRBV5-4 with TRBJ2-3, with TRBD2 matching over 11 bases. This CDR3 is built from 18 residues. Germline V lookup: CDR1 SGHNT, CDR2 YYREEE (reference sequence). J gave up 5 bases and V 3 bases, and 14 bases lay outside the gene matches. CDR3 region: CASSSTLLAGGFGDTQYF. CDR3 sequence (DNA): TGTGCCAGCAGCTCGACTCTGTTAGCGGGGGGGTTCGGAGATACGCAGTATTTT.

This clone came up a few times. The V and J genes are TRBV6-6 and TRBJ2-5; D is undetermined. There are 12 residues in the CDR3. Germline loops: CDR1 MNHNY, CDR2 SVGAGI (reference sequence). Deletions cut 3 bases from V and 5 bases from J, with 7 bases between. The CDR3 region has the DNA TGTGCCAGCAGTTATGTAGCCGAGACCCAGTACTTC. Translated: CASSYVAETQYF.

V gene TRBV27 combines with J gene TRBJ1-4; 9 bases align to TRBD1. The CDR3 covers 15 residues. V gave up 3 bases and J gave up 6 bases; unmatched junction bases: 5. Per the germline V gene, CDR1 is MNHEY and CDR2 is SMNVEV (reference sequence). The CDR3 DNA is TGTGCCAGCAGTTTGAGGGGACAGGGTTATGAAAAACTGTTTTTT. Translating it yields CASSLRGQGYEKLFF.

The chain is built from TRBV2 and TRBJ2-7; TRBD2 matches 11 bases. Germline lookup yields CDR1 SNHLY and CDR2 FYNNEI. CDR3 size: 15 residues. V lost 8 bases to trimming and J lost 4 bases; unmatched junction nucleotides: 10. The CDR3: CASDYTSGSMYEQYF. CDR3 DNA sequence: TGTGCCAGCGACTACACTAGCGGGAGTATGTACGAGCAGTACTTC.

This rearrangement joins TRBV29-1 to TRBJ2-3; 7 bases line up with TRBD2. This CDR3 has 14 residues. Germline CDR1 SQVTM, CDR2 ANQGSEA. J lost 5 bases, V lost 6 bases, and 11 bases had no gene match. The CDR3 coding sequence is TGCAGCGTCCCCCGCGAGGGAGGGTTAGATACGCAGTATTTT. Protein: CSVPREGGLDTQYF.

The rearrangement links TRBV18 to TRBJ2-1, with 8 bases identical to TRBD2. V gave up 0 bases and J gave up 3 bases; unmatched junction bases: 4. The CDR3 covers 16 residues. From germline, CDR1 is KGHSH and CDR2 LQKENI. CDR3 region: CASSPPSGSNYNEQFF. The CDR3 DNA reads TGTGCCAGCTCACCACCGAGCGGGAGTAACTACAATGAGCAGTTCTTC.

The rearrangement joins TRBV6-1 to TRBJ1-1, with 7 bases fitting TRBD1. Germline V CDR1 and CDR2: MNHNS, SASEGT. V lost 6 bases and J lost 1; bases outside the gene matches: 5. There are 14 residues in the CDR3. For the CDR3, the DNA is TGTGCCAGCAGATTCACAGGGGCGAACACTGAAGCTTTCTTT. Its protein product is CASRFTGANTEAFF.

V gene TRBV27 combines with J gene TRBJ2-3; 8 positions match TRBD1. Trimming cost V 5 bases and J 2 bases; bases outside gene matches: 6. The germline V gene has CDR1 MNHEY and CDR2 SMNVEV (reference sequence). This CDR3 spans 15 amino acids. DNA for the CDR3: TGTGCCAGCAGTATAGCAGGGGGCCTCACAGATACGCAGTATTTT. Its protein product is CASSIAGGLTDTQYF.

The CDR3 loop reads CVAWSSGAFF. In DNA form, the CDR3 reads TGTGTCGCTTGGTCCTCCGGAGCTTTCTTT. The chain couples TRBV25-1 to TRBJ1-1; unclear D gene. The CDR3 loop spans 10 amino acids. Germline V gene data show CDR1 as MGHDK and CDR2 as SYGVNS. Based on the CDR3 plus reference TRBV25-1 and TRBJ1-1, the full variable domain is EADIYQTPRYLVIGTGKKITLECSQTMGHDKMYWYQQDPGMELHLIHYSYGVNSTEKGDLSSESTVSRIRTEHFPLTLESARPSHTSQYLCVAWSSGAFFGQGTRLTVV.

The CDR3 reads CASSAGGRARQSTGELFF. CDR3 coding DNA: TGTGCCAGCAGTGCTGGGGGCAGGGCTCGCCAGAGCACCGGGGAGCTGTTTTTT. The chain uses TRBV2 and TRBJ2-2; maybe TRBD1 (6 bases). The V and J ends lost 4 bases and 4 bases respectively, with 22 bases between them. The CDR3 consists of 18 residues. Germline CDR1 and CDR2: SNHLY and FYNNEI.

This clone appeared a few times. The rearrangement links TRBV5-4 to TRBJ2-5; 7 positions agree with TRBD1. Germline V gene sequence: CDR1 SGHNT, CDR2 YYREEE (reference sequence). With 0 bases clipped from V and 5 bases from J, the junction kept 10 bases outside the gene matches. This CDR3 contains 16 residues. The CDR3 DNA reads as TGTGCCAGCAGCTTGGCCCCTACAGGGGCGAGGGAGACCCAGTACTTC. Translated: CASSLAPTGARETQYF.